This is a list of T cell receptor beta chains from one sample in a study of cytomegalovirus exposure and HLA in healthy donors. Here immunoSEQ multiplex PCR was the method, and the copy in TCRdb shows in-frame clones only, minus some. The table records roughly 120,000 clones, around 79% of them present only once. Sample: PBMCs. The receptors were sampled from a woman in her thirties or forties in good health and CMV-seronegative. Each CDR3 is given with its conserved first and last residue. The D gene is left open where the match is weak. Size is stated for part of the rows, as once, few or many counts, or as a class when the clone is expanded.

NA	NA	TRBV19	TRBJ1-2	CASFWTGYGYTF	TGTGCCAGTTTTTGGACTGGCTATGGCTACACCTTC
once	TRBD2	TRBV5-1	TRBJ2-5	CASSFGGTGGETQYF	TGCGCCAGCAGCTTCGGGGGGACGGGGGGAGAGACCCAGTACTTC
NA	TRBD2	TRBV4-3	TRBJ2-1	CASSPKTGLAGWNEQFF	TGCGCCAGCAGCCCGAAGACGGGACTAGCGGGATGGAATGAGCAGTTCTTC
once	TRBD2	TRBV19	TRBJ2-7	CASSKHLAVYEQYF	TGTGCCAGTAGTAAGCATCTAGCGGTCTACGAGCAGTACTTC
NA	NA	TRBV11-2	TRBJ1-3	CASSSIRGKELRSGNTIYF	TGTGCCAGCAGCTCGATCCGGGGAAAGGAGTTAAGATCTGGAAACACCATATATTTT
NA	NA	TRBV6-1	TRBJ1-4	CASSPRGREKLFF	TGTGCCAGCAGTCCACGGGGTAGGGAAAAACTGTTTTTT
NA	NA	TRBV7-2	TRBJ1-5	CASSLDLAQPQHF	TGTGCCAGCAGCTTAGATTTAGCGCAGCCCCAGCATTTT
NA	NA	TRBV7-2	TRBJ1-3	CASSLARNTIYF	TGTGCCAGCAGCTTAGCCAGAAACACCATATATTTT
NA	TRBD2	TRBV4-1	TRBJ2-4	CASSQSLLSGRGPIAKNIQYF	TGCGCCAGCAGCCAGTCCCTCCTTAGCGGGAGGGGGCCTATAGCCAAAAACATTCAGTACTTC
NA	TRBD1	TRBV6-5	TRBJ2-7	CASSWTGFGNEQYF	TGTGCCAGCAGTTGGACAGGGTTTGGGAACGAGCAGTACTTC
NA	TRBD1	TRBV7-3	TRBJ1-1	CASSDRVPGTEAFF	TGTGCCAGCAGCGACAGGGTCCCTGGAACTGAAGCTTTCTTT
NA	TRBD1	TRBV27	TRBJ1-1	CASSLSTGGNSEAFF	TGTGCCAGCAGTTTAAGTACAGGGGGGAATTCTGAAGCTTTCTTT
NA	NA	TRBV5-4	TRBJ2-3	CASSLAGITDTQYF	TGTGCCAGCAGCTTGGCCGGGATCACAGATACGCAGTATTTT
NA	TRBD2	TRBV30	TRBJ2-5	CAWSSSGSQETQYF	TGTGCCTGGAGTTCTAGCGGGAGCCAAGAGACCCAGTACTTC
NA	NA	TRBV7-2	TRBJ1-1	CASSLTNSNTEAFF	TGTGCCAGCAGCCTAACAAACAGTAACACTGAAGCTTTCTTT
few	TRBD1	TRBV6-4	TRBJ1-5	CASSDPIQTGTGNQPQHF	TGTGCCAGCAGTGACCCGATACAGACAGGGACGGGGAATCAGCCCCAGCATTTT
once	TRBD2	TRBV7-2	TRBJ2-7	CASSPALAAYEQYF	TGTGCCAGCAGCCCTGCACTAGCGGCCTACGAGCAGTACTTC
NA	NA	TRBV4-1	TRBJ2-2	CASRQGAPNTGELFF	TGCGCCAGCAGACAAGGAGCTCCGAACACCGGGGAGCTGTTTTTT
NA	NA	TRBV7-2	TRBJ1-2	CASSQKGPYGYTF	TGTGCCAGCAGCCAGAAGGGGCCCTATGGCTACACCTTC
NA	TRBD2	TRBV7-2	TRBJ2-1	CASSEGTSAYNEQFF	TGTGCCAGCAGCGAAGGGACTAGCGCCTACAATGAGCAGTTCTTC
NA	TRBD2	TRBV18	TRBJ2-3	CASSPERGGTTDTQYF	TGTGCCAGCTCACCAGAGCGGGGGGGGACCACAGATACGCAGTATTTT
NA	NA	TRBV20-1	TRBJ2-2	CSASRAGELFF	TGCAGTGCTAGTCGGGCCGGGGAGCTGTTTTTT
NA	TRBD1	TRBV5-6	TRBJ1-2	CASSSGTGRYGYTF	TGTGCCAGCAGCTCCGGGACAGGGCGCTATGGCTACACCTTC
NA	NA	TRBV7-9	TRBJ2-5	CASSLGGYGGQETQYF	TGTGCCAGCAGCTTAGGGGGGTACGGGGGCCAAGAGACCCAGTACTTC
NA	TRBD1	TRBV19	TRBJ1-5	CASSSGQVFGQPQHF	TGTGCCAGTAGCTCCGGACAGGTCTTCGGTCAGCCCCAGCATTTT
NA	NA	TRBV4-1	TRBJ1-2	CASSQDFGGDYGYTF	TGCGCCAGCAGCCAAGATTTTGGGGGGGACTATGGCTACACCTTC